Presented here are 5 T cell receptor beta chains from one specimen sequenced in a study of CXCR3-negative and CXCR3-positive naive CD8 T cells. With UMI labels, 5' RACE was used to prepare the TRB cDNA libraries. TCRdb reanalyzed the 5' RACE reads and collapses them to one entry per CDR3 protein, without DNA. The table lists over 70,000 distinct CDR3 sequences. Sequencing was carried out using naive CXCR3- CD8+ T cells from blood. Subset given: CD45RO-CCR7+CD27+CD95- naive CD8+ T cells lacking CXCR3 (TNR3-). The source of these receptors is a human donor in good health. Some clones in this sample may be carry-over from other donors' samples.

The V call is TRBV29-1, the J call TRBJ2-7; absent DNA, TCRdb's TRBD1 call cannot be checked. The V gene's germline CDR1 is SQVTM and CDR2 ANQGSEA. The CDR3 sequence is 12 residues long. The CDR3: CSVQGASGEQYF.

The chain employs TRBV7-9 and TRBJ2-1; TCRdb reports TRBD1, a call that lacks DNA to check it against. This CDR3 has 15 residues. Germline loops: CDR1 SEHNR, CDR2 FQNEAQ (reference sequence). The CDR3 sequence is CASTPQGVPYNEQFF.

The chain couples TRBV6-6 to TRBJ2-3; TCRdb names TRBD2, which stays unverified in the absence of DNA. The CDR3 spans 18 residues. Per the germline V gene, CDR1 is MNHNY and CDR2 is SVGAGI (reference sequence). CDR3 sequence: CASSYSYQLAGDTDTQYF.

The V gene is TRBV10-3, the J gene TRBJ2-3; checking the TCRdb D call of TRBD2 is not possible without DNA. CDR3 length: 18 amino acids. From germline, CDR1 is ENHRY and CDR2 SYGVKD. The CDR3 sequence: CAISESGSGGTSTDTQYF.

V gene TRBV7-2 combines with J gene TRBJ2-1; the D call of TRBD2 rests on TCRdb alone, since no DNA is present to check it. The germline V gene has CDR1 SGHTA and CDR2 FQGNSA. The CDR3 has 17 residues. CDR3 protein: CASSLASGPSSYNEQFF. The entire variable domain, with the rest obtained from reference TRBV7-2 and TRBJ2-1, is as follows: GAGVSQSPSNKVTEKGKDVELRCDPISGHTALYWYRQSLGQGLEFLIYFQGNSAPDKSGLPSDRFSAERTGGSVSTLTIQRTQQEDSAVYLCASSLASGPSSYNEQFFGPGTRLTVL.